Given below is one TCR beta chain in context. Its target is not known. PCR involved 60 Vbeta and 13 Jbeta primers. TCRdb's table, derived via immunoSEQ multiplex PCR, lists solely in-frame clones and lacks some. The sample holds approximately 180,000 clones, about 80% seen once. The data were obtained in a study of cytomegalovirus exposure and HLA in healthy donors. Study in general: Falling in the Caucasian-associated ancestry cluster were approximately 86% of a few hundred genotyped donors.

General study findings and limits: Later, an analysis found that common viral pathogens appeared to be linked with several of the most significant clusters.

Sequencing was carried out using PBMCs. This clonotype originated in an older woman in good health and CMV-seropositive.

CDR3 in DNA: TGTGCCAGCAGCTTGAGGGGACAGGGTGGCTATGGCTACACCTTC. Amino acids: CASSLRGQGGYGYTF. The V gene is TRBV5-6, the J gene TRBJ1-2; 9 bases are a match to TRBD1. J gave up 4 bases and V 1 base, and 5 bases lay outside the gene matches. The CDR3 runs 15 residues. CDR1 and CDR2 (germline): SGHDT, YYEEEE.